Given below is one TCR beta chain in context. The antigen is not known. The CDR3 length is 12 residues. This sample is part of a study of T cell responses to AZD1222 COVID-19 vaccine. Study-wide findings and caveats: White British ancestry dominated among donors, who included more females, and clonal diversity was possibly underestimated. Variant regions that are unmutated are reportedly the target of nearly half of spike-specific TCRs. The study identified only six AZD1222 recipients as seropositive at baseline.

The table came from immunoSEQ multiplex PCR; TCRdb's copy has only in-frame clones and leaves some out. The sample gives some 47,000 clones, over 80% of which show up once; 2% to 3% is in the top ten. The specimen comprised peripheral blood, sampled 28 days after the second AZD1222 dose. The V and J genes are TRBV21-1 and TRBJ2-5; TRBD1 is taken as the D call from the table, unchecked against the DNA. TRBV21-1 counts as a pseudogene. The source of this sequence is an adult who received the AZD1222 COVID-19 vaccine. The CDR3 region has the DNA TGTGCCAGCAGCACCCAGGGGGAGACCCAGTACTTC. Encoded protein: CASSTQGETQYF.